The clone carrying this T cell receptor (beta chain) was found a few times. Its target is not known. This sample is part of a study of cytomegalovirus exposure and HLA in healthy donors. Points from the study as a whole: Reports indicate that TCR beta sequences accurately predicted the HLA-A and HLA-B alleles of most subjects. TCR sequences were mostly rare, though some public TCRs occurred in many donors. A later analysis reportedly found fewer N-insertions in an Asian-associated ancestry cluster than the roughly 670-donor mean.

Healthy bone marrow donors made up the cohort. This CDR3 is 13 amino acids long. Trimming at V came to 6 bases and at J to 6 bases, leaving 7 bases not matched to a gene. The germline gives CDR1 KGHSH, CDR2 LQKENI. It was with 60 Vbeta and 13 Jbeta primers that the PCR ran. This table comes from immunoSEQ multiplex PCR, and its TCRdb copy is limited to in-frame clones, with some not included. Altogether fewer than 250,000 clones are present, around 79% being singletons, with the ten largest covering around 0.42%. The clonotype comes from a male donor in good health and CMV-seropositive. The chain uses TRBV18 and TRBJ1-2; 7 bases are shared with TRBD1. The sequenced material came from PBMCs. As DNA, the CDR3 is TGTGCCAGCTCGGCCGGGACAGCAGATGGCTACACCTTC. This codes for CASSAGTADGYTF.